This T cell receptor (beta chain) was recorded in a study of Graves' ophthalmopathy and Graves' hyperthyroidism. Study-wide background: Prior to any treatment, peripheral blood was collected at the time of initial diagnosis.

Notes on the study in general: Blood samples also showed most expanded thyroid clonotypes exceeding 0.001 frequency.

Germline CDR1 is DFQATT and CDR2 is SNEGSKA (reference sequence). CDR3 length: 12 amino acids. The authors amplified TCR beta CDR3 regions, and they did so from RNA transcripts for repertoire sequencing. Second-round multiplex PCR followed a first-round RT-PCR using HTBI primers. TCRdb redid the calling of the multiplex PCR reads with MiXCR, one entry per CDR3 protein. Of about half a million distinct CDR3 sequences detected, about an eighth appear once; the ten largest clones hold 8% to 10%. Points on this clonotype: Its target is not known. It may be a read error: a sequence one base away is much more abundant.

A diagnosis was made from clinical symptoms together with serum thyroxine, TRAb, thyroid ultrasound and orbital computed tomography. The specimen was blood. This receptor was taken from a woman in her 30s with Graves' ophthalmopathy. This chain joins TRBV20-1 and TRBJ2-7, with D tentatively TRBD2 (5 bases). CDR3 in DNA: TGCAGTGCTAGTAGCGCCGTCTACGAGCACTACTTC. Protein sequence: CSASSAVYEHYF.